This TCR beta chain was obtained from a study of early T cells in non-severe SARS-CoV-2 infection (dated by TCRdb to the early 2020s). General notes on the study: Because TCR sequencing relied on bulk RNA taken from unsorted whole blood, pairing of alpha and beta chains was not possible.

Preparation of the library involved 5' RACE. The sequencer was a NextSeq 500. The TCR library protocol attached unique molecular identifiers to individual cDNA molecules to correct for sequencing error and PCR bias. Both TCR alpha and beta chains were sequenced, and tight co-correlation was observed between alpha and beta sequence abundances in each sample. The study's processing was this. V gene, J gene and CDR3 annotation of TCR sequences was performed with Decombinator V4. TCRs were defined as expanded if a significant change between any two time points was detected under a Poisson model with p below 0.0001. TCR abundances were normalised to the total number of TCRs sequenced in each sample and reported as counts per million. TRAV1-2 paired with TRAJ12, TRAJ20 or TRAJ33 defined MAIT TCRs, while TRAV10 paired with TRAJ18 defined iNKT TCRs. VDJdb, accessed on 1 November 2021, was searched for TCRs annotated for CMV, EBV and SARS-CoV-2, and TCRs annotated for more than one antigen were excluded. TCRdb itself trimmed the public reads at Q25 with fastp, ran MiXCR and retained productive beta chains. Here each entry gathers all rows of one CDR3 protein and keeps the most common genes and DNA. V and J calls and clone size were set by TCRdb, not the authors. For this sample the table gives tens of thousands of distinct CDR3 sequences, of which around 10% were detected only once. The ten largest make up about 4.1% of the sample.

The research as a whole found: VDJdb matching was skewed toward anti-spike CD8 responses, so virus-specific expansions were likely underestimated and private and CD4 specificities were missed.

Set within a cohort of healthcare workers in London, UK, this nested case-control study involved weekly PCR testing of nasopharyngeal swabs along with blood sampling. Healthcare workers were recruited between 23 and 31 March 2020, during the week of the UK lockdown, and were followed weekly for up to roughly 15 weeks. The CDR3 starts with the cysteine, ends with the phenylalanine, and has 14 residues. This entry keeps only the CDR3 DNA: 42 bases, framed from base 1. Compared with germline, V lacks 5 bases and J lacks 10 bases; bases without a gene match: 8. CDR1 and CDR2 (SGHAT, FQNNGV) derive from the germline V gene. This clonotype showed up many times. Its antigen is not yet known. No much larger clonotype is one base removed from it; base qualities were not supplied.

The sequenced sample was whole blood. The V and J genes are TRBV11-2 and TRBJ1-4, with 9 bases matching TRBD1. This sequence originates from an adult who was a healthcare worker with PCR-confirmed SARS-CoV-2 infection or an uninfected control (not recorded which). Here is the DNA: TGTGCCAGCAGCCGACAGGGGGGTTTAGGAAAACTGTTTTTT. Its amino acids are CASSRQGGLGKLFF.